This TCR beta chain was profiled in a study of blood T cell repertoires in COVID-19. The CDR3 covers 14 residues. Per germline, CDR1 LGHDT and CDR2 YNNKEL (reference sequence). Trimming left V 4 bases short and J 10 bases short, with 14 bases between. Original handling: Amplification from reference gene primers served as the basis for estimated nucleated cell counts. Clones were sequenced by immunoSEQ multiplex PCR, and TCRdb holds only the in-frame ones, with some missing. V, J and clone size derive from that table, while D and trimming were established from the DNA sequence. Found here are fewer than 300,000 clones, roughly 83% of them singletons; the top ten hold roughly 1.5%.

Sequencing input: peripheral blood. The rearrangement links TRBV3-1 (or the pseudogene TRBV3-2) to TRBJ1-6, with D perhaps matching TRBD1 (5 bases). This clonotype originated in a human donor with COVID-19, enrolled during active disease. The donor label of this sample is uncertain. The CDR3, as DNA: TGTGCCAGCAGCCCAGGGTTAGACTGGTCACCCCTCCACTTT. Amino acid sequence: CASSPGLDWSPLHF.